This TCR beta chain stems from a study of naive and memory T cell subsets. Study-level results: In naive cells, over 90% of TCR sequences were seen only once.

The beta constant-region primer was an equimolar mix of two oligonucleotides covering TRBC1 and TRBC2. The ligated cDNA underwent four PCR rounds using SP2 and nested alpha and beta constant-region primers. TCRdb ran MiXCR on the UMI-ligation and nested PCR reads and lists one entry per CDR3 protein. The table records over 65,000 distinct CDR3 sequences, about 9.9% of them present only once. The CDR3 contains 15 residues. The germline V gene encodes CDR1 SGDLS and CDR2 YYNGEE. A few counts support this clonotype. As yet, its antigen is unknown. At one end, the junction sequence differs from germline, possibly due to a read error.

Input material: naive CD8+ T cells from blood. The gene calls are TRBV9 and TRBJ2-1, with TRBD2 identical over 9 bases. The TCR sequence derives from a human donor in good health. The CDR3 DNA reads TGTGCCAGCACCGTAGCGGGAGTGTCCTACAATGAGCAGTTCTTC. This translates into CASTVAGVSYNEQFF.